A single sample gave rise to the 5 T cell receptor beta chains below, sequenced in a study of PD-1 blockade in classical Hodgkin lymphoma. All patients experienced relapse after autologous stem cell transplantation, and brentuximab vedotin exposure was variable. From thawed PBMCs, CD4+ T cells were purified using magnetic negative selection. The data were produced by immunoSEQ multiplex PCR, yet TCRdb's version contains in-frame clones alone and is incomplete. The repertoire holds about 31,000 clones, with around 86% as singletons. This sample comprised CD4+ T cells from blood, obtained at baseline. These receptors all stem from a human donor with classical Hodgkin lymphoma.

CDR3 DNA: TGTGCCAGCAGCTTACCCCCCGGAAACACCATATATTTT. As protein: CASSLPPGNTIYF. The chain uses TRBV28 and TRBJ1-3, with D unresolved. The CDR3 length is 13 residues. Per germline, CDR1 MDHEN and CDR2 SYDVKM. Trimming shortened V by 6 bases and J by 4 bases, and 10 bases separated the two germline ends.

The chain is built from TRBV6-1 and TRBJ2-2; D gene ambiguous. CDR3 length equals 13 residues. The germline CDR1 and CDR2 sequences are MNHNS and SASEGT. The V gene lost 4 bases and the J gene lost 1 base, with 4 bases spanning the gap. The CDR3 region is CASSAMNTGELFF. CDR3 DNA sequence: TGTGCCAGCAGTGCTATGAACACCGGGGAGCTGTTTTTT.

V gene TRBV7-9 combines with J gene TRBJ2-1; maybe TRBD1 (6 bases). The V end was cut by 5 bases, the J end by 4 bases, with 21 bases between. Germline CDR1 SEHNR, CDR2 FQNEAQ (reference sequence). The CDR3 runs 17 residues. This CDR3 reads CASSRRGPEVPYNEQFF. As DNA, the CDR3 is TGTGCCAGCAGCCGCAGGGGTCCGGAGGTCCCGTACAATGAGCAGTTCTTC.

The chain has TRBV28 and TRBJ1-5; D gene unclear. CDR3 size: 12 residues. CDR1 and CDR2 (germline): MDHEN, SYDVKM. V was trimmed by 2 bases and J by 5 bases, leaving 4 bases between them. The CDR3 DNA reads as TGTGCCAGCAGTTTAGTAGATCAGCCCCAGCATTTT. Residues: CASSLVDQPQHF.

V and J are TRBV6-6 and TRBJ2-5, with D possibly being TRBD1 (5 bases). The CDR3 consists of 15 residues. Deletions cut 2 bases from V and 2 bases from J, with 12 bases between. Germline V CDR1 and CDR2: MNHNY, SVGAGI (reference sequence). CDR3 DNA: TGTGCCAGCAGTTACGAGACAGTCCGGCAAGAGACCCAGTACTTC. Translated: CASSYETVRQETQYF.